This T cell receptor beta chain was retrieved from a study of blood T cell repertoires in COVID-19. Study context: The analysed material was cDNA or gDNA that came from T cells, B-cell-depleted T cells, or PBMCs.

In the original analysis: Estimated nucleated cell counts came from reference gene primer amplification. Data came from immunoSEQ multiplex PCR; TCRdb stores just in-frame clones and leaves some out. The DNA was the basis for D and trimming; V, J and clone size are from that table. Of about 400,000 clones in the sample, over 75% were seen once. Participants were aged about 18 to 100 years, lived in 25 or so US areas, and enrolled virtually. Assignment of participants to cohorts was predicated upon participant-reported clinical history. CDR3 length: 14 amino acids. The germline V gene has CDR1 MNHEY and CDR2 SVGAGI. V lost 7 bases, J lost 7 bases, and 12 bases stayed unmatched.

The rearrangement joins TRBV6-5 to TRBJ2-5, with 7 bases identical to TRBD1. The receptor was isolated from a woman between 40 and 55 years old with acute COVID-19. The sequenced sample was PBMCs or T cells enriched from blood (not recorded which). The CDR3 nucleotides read TGTGCCAGCACCCAAAACGACAGGGTTGGGACCCAGTACTTC. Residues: CASTQNDRVGTQYF.